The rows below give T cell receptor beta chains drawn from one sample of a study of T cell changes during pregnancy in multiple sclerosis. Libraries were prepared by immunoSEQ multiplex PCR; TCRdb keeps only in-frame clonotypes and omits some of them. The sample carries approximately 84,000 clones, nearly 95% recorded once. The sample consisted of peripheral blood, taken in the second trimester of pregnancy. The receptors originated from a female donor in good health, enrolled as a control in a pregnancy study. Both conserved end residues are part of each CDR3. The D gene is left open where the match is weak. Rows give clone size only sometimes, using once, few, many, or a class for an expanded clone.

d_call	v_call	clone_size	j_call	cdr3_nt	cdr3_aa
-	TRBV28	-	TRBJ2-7	TGTGCCAGCAGCCTCGGTGAATACGAGCAGTACTTC	CASSLGEYEQYF
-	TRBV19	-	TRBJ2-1	TGTGCCAGTAGTATCAGGGACTTGAGGGGCAATGAGCAGTTCTTC	CASSIRDLRGNEQFF
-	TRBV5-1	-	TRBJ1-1	TGCGCCAGCAGACCCTACGCGGGGAGTTTAGACACTGAAGCTTTCTTT	CASRPYAGSLDTEAFF
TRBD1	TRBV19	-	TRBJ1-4	TGTGCCAGTAGTCCCCGGACAGGGGGGGCTAATGAAAAACTGTTTTTT	CASSPRTGGANEKLFF
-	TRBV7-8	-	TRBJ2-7	TGTGCCAGCAGCTTATATGGCCGCTGGACTCCCAACTACGAGCAGTACTTC	CASSLYGRWTPNYEQYF
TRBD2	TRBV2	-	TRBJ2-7	TGTGCCATCGGGGGGGGACCCTACGAGCAGTACTTC	CAIGGGPYEQYF
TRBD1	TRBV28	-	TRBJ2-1	TGTGCCAGCAGTCCATACGGGACAGACAATGAGCAGTTCTTC	CASSPYGTDNEQFF
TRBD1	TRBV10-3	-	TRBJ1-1	TGTGCCATCCATGGAGGGGGCGCGGGAACTGAAGCTTTCTTT	CAIHGGGAGTEAFF
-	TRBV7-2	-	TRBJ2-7	TGTGCCAGCAGCTTACGGGGGGCCACCTACGAGCAGTACTTC	CASSLRGATYEQYF
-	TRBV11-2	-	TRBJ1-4	TGTGCCAGCAGCTTATCCACCGGTAAAGAAAAACTGTTTTTT	CASSLSTGKEKLFF
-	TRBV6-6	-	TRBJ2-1	TGTGCCAGCAATTACGTCCCAGGCGGGCAATCTGAGCAGTTCTTC	CASNYVPGGQSEQFF
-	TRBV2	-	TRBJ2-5	TGTGCCAGTACTGGCAGGGCTAGGGTCCAAGAGACCCAGTACTTC	CASTGRARVQETQYF
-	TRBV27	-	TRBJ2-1	TGTGCCAGCAGTTTATCCCTAAGCTTGTACAATGAGCAGTTCTTC	CASSLSLSLYNEQFF
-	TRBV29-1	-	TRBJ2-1	TGCAGCGTGAAAGCGGAACCCTCCTACAATGAGCAGTTCTTC	CSVKAEPSYNEQFF
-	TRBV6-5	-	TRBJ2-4	TGTGCCAGCAGCCCCAGGGGGGTAGAGAACATTCAGTACTTC	CASSPRGVENIQYF
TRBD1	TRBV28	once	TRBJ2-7	TGTGCCAGCAGTTTCGGGGACAGGGGTTACTACGAGCAGTACTTC	CASSFGDRGYYEQYF
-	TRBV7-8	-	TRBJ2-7	TGTGCCAGCAGCTTATCCGGGTCGGGGCAGTACTTC	CASSLSGSGQYF
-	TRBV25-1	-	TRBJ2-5	TGTGCCAGCAGTGAACAGGGATCCGGGGAGACCCAGTACTTC	CASSEQGSGETQYF
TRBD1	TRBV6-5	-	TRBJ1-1	TGTGCCAGCATAGGGACAGGCCAAGCTTTCTTT	CASIGTGQAFF
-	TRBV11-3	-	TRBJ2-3	TGTGCCAGCAGCTTAGGAGTGGGCACAGATACGCAGTATTTT	CASSLGVGTDTQYF
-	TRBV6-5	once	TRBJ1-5	TGTGCCAGCAGTTACTCGCGCGGGAGTCAGCCCCAGCATTTT	CASSYSRGSQPQHF
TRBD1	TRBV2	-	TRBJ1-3	TGTGCCAGCAGTTACTACAGGGGGAAGGGAAACACCATATATTTT	CASSYYRGKGNTIYF
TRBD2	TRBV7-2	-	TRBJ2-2	TGTGCCAGCAGGGGACCTAGCGGGGGCACCGGGGAGCTGTTTTTT	CASRGPSGGTGELFF
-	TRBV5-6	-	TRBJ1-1	TGTGCCAGCAGCTTACGACGGGGGCGGGGGTACACTGAAGCTTTCTTT	CASSLRRGRGYTEAFF
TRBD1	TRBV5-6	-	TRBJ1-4	TGTGCCAGCAGCTCGGGGACAGGCCCCTACGCAACTAATGAAAAACTGTTTTTT	CASSSGTGPYATNEKLFF
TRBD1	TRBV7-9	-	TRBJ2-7	TGTGCCAGCGGACAGGGCTACGAGCAGTACTTC	CASGQGYEQYF
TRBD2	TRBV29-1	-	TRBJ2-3	TGCAGCGCGCGCACTAGCGGGTCTAGCACAGATACGCAGTATTTT	CSARTSGSSTDTQYF
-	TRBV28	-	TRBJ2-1	TGTGCCAGCAGTTTCCCCCTTTTGATGGGGAGCTCCTACAATGAGCAGTTCTTC	CASSFPLLMGSSYNEQFF
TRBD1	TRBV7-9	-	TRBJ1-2	TGTGCCAGCAGCCCTCGTCCCGGGACAGGGAACGGCTACACCTTC	CASSPRPGTGNGYTF